One and the same sample provided the 13 T cell receptor beta chains below, sequenced in a study of tumor and adjacent non-tumor tissue in lung cancer. RNA was extracted from bulk tissue without any cell sorting. TCRbeta libraries were built with three rounds of nested PCR, modified from ARM-PCR. TCRdb called the multiplex PCR reads again in MiXCR, with one record for every CDR3 protein. The top ten clones hold about 14% of a sample with 60,000 to 85,000 distinct CDR3 sequences, over 80% of them seen once. The sequenced material came from lung tumor tissue. The receptor set was obtained from a woman aged 50 to 65 with non-small cell lung cancer.

Comments on this clonotype: Its ends do not fully match the called genes, so a read error is possible. This sequence joins TRBV28 and TRBJ2-7; maybe TRBD2 (6 bases). This CDR3 region has 16 residues. Germline V gives CDR1 MDHEN, CDR2 SYDVKM. CDR3 in amino acids: CPSSSGYRGLHYEQYF. The CDR3, as DNA: TGTCCCAGCAGTTCCGGGTATAGGGGACTCCACTACGAGCAGTACTTC.

This rearrangement joins TRBV6-1 to TRBJ2-7, with D possibly matching TRBD2 (6 bases). From germline, CDR1 is MNHNS and CDR2 SASEGT. The CDR3 loop spans 13 amino acids. The CDR3 is CDSSWDSNYEQYF. The CDR3 bases are TGTGATAGCAGCTGGGACTCGAACTACGAGCAGTACTTC.

Concerning this clonotype: No conserved phenylalanine or tryptophan is present at the end of the CDR3, so a read error is the likely explanation. V is TRBV20-1 and J is TRBJ2-7, with TRBD2 as a possible D gene (6 bases). Germline V gives CDR1 DFQATT, CDR2 SNEGSKA (reference sequence). The CDR3 is 15 amino acids. Trimming took off 0 bases at V and 0 bases at J, with 12 bases between the two ends. CDR3 nucleotides: TGCAGTGCTAGAGATACTGACGGGGGCTCCTACGAGCAGTACATC. Encoded protein: CSARDTDGGSYEQYI.

As regards this clonotype: An end of the junction does not agree with germline; a read error may underlie this. The chain couples TRBV4-1 to TRBJ2-3; D is possibly TRBD1 or TRBD2 (5 bases each). Germline CDR1 and CDR2: MGHRA and YSYEKL. CDR3 length: 15 amino acids. This chain's CDR3 is CTSSQSGRPADTQYF. CDR3 sequence (DNA): TGCACCAGCAGCCAGTCGGGACGGCCCGCGGATACGCAGTATTTT.

About this clonotype itself: One end of the junction varies from germline; a read error may be responsible. The chain joins TRBV20-1 to TRBJ2-1; D is uncertain. The CDR3 is 11 residues long. In germline, CDR1 is DFQATT, CDR2 SNEGSKA (reference sequence). The CDR3 protein is CSALSTETPKF. In DNA form, the CDR3 reads TGCAGTGCTTTAAGCACCGAGACTCCTAAATTC.

This clonotype was picked up many times. This chain uses TRBV28 with TRBJ2-3; no firm D call. Trimming removed 6 bases at V and 0 bases at J, with 10 bases between. The CDR3 runs to 14 residues. CDR1 is MDHEN and CDR2 is SYDVKM in the germline V gene. The DNA of the CDR3 is TGTGCCAGCAGCCCCCCTCATAGCACAGATACGCAGTATTTT. Amino acid sequence: CASSPPHSTDTQYF.

This clonotype was seen only once. The CDR3 region has the DNA TGTGCCGGCAACTTGGTTGGGAACACTGAAGCTTTCTTT. Translation gives CAGNLVGNTEAFF. The rearrangement links TRBV5-4 to TRBJ1-1; D is undetermined. CDR1 SGHNT and CDR2 YYREEE come from the germline V gene (reference sequence). The ends were cut back, 10 bases at V and 1 base at J, with 14 bases in the middle. This CDR3 region has 13 residues.

A note on this clonotype: A read error may account for a junction end that differs from germline. This chain joins TRBV7-8 and TRBJ2-6, with D possibly matching TRBD1 (5 bases). Germline lookup yields CDR1 SGHVS and CDR2 FQNEAQ. The CDR3 covers 17 residues. For the CDR3, the DNA is TGTGCCAGCAGCCCCAAAATAGGGTTGTCTGGGGCCAACGTCCCGACTTTC. Its protein product is CASSPKIGLSGANVPTF.

This clonotype was found a few times. V is TRBV19 and J is TRBJ1-1; unclear D gene. Germline lookup yields CDR1 LNHDA and CDR2 SQIVND (reference sequence). The germline V and J ends were trimmed by 9 bases and 0 bases, with 14 bases remaining between them. The CDR3 is made up of 14 amino acids. The CDR3 sequence: CASEPGYMNTEAFF. DNA for the CDR3: TGTGCCAGCGAACCGGGATACATGAACACTGAAGCTTTCTTT.

The chain uses TRBV20-1 and TRBJ2-3; 10 bases map to TRBD2. V lost 3 bases to trimming and J lost 6 bases; unmatched junction nucleotides: 12. This CDR3 is 16 amino acids long. Per germline, CDR1 DFQATT and CDR2 SNEGSKA (reference sequence). CDR3 sequence reads: CSASQNSGRSLDTQYF. The DNA of the CDR3 is TGCAGTGCTAGCCAAAATAGCGGGAGGTCCCTGGATACGCAGTATTTT.

Turning to this clonotype: Germline is not matched at one junction end, which may reflect a read error. The chain combines TRBV11-2 with TRBJ2-5; 7 bases are shared with TRBD2. This CDR3 has 14 residues. Germline V lookup: CDR1 SGHAT, CDR2 FQNNGV. CDR3 sequence (DNA): TGTGCTAGCAGTTTCGCGGGAGTGCCGGAGACCCAGTACTTC. Residues: CASSFAGVPETQYF.

Comment on this clonotype: Compared with germline, one end of the junction differs, possibly owing to a read error. The chain links TRBV24-1 to TRBJ2-1, with a tentative D call TRBD2 (5 bases). Looked up from germline, CDR1 is KGHDR and CDR2 is SFDVKD. The CDR3 runs to 16 residues. DNA for the CDR3: TGTGCCACCAGTAAGGTCAGCAGCGGATCCTACAATGAGCAGTCCTTC. It encodes CATSKVSSGSYNEQSF.

On this clonotype: One junction end does not reproduce the germline sequence, and a read error may be involved. The chain uses TRBV6-5 and TRBJ2-1; 7 bases match TRBD2. This CDR3 has 16 amino acids. Per germline, CDR1 MNHEY and CDR2 SVGAGI. CDR3 sequence (DNA): TGTGCGAGCAGGGCCCATGCGGGAGACTCCTACAATGAGGAGTTCTTC. Encoded protein: CASRAHAGDSYNEEFF.